This T cell receptor (beta chain) emerged from a study of technical replicates of blood from several donors. TCRdb's copy holds only in-frame clones and misses some; the assay was immunoSEQ multiplex PCR. The profile shows about 82,000 clones, roughly 95% of them singletons. From germline, CDR1 is SGDLS and CDR2 YYNGEE. CDR3 length equals 15 residues. V lost 4 bases to trimming and J lost 3 bases; unmatched junction nucleotides: 9. The sample comprised T cells isolated from PBMCs. The receptor comes from a human donor in good health. The chain couples TRBV9 to TRBJ2-7; 8 bases map to TRBD2. The CDR3 loop is CASSPSLLAVYEQYF. Here the CDR3 DNA reads TGTGCCAGCAGCCCAAGCTTACTAGCGGTCTACGAGCAGTACTTC. Full variable domain (rest looked up from reference TRBV9 and TRBJ2-7): DSGVTQTPKHLITATGQRVTLRCSPRSGDLSVYWYQQSLDQGLQFLIQYYNGEERAKGNILERFSAQQFPDLHSELNLSSLELGDSALYFCASSPSLLAVYEQYFGPGTRLTVT.